This TCR beta chain was sequenced during a study of human T cells and chemical hapten exposure. The wider study: Patch tests containing 0.01% DPC, applied to the upper back, were read at 6 days.

This CDR3 spans 19 amino acids. The V and J ends lost 3 bases and 6 bases, in that order; junction bases with no gene match: 17. CDR1 is SGHDN, CDR2 FVKESK, per germline. There are many counts of this clonotype. The time point denotes: patch test 3, about 24 weeks after DPC sensitization. Noted treatment: therapeutic diphenylcyclopropenone sensitization with weekly scalp DPC. TCRdb recomputed calls from the RACE reads with MiXCR, one row per CDR3 protein. Of some 84,000 distinct CDR3 sequences listed, about a tenth are singletons. The gene calls are TRBV14 and TRBJ2-1, with TRBD2 identical over 10 bases. The source material was whole blood, sampled in connection with sensitization to the hapten diphenylcyclopropenone (DPC). This sequence was found in a woman between 45 and 60 years old with alopecia areata. Some clones in this sample may be carry-over from other donors' samples. The CDR3 region has the DNA TGTGCCAGCAGCCACAAATTCCCTGGCCTAGCGGGAGTAGGCAATGAGCAGTTCTTC. Its protein product is CASSHKFPGLAGVGNEQFF.